This TCR beta chain emerged from a study of cytomegalovirus exposure and HLA in healthy donors. Study findings and constraints: Reports credit the classifier with highly specific, highly sensitive diagnosis of cytomegalovirus status. It was found in a later analysis that first-cohort TCR clusters tended to co-occur in the 100 to 150 validation repertoires.

In the case of this clone: Its cognate antigen is unknown.

TCRdb's copy holds only in-frame clones and misses some; the assay was immunoSEQ multiplex PCR. The repertoire holds fewer than 200,000 clones, roughly 85% seen once, with approximately 15% in the top ten. This CDR3 is built from 12 residues. V was pared by 0 bases and J by 8 bases, with 10 bases between. Germline CDR1 and CDR2: GTSNPN and SVGIG (reference sequence). Material for sequencing was PBMCs. The receptor comes from a man younger than 35 in good health and CMV-seropositive. The chain links TRBV30 to TRBJ1-2; tentative D call: TRBD1 (6 bases). CDR3 sequence (DNA): TGTGCCTGGAGTGTGAGGGGGAGAGGCTACACCTTC. Amino acids: CAWSVRGRGYTF.